The present TCR beta chain was sequenced within a study of identifying expanded T cells in peripheral blood. Assay used: immunoSEQ multiplex PCR; TCRdb lists only in-frame clones, some missing. The data contain about 130,000 clones, around 88% of them singletons. For this clone: No antigen is known for it.

Findings and caveats of the study: Variance in clone template counts between approximately two-week samples significantly increased with total template count across all healthy donors.

The germline V gene has CDR1 SQVTM and CDR2 ANQGSEA. Trimming took 1 base from V and 7 from J, leaving 17 bases between them. The CDR3 is made up of 14 amino acids. This sequence was found in a person aged 18 to 70 in good health. The genes are TRBV29-1 and TRBJ2-7; no clear D. Material for sequencing was blood. The CDR3 reads CSVEVWGSQREQYF. For the CDR3, the DNA is TGCAGCGTTGAAGTTTGGGGTTCGCAGAGGGAGCAGTACTTC.